This record looks at one T cell receptor beta chain sequence and its context. In the source study's methods: How many nucleated cells were present was estimated from reference gene primer amplification. Sequencing used immunoSEQ multiplex PCR; TCRdb keeps in-frame clones, though not all of them. V and J calls and clone size are given by that table; D and trimming were obtained from the DNA. The sample includes roughly 140,000 clones, roughly 86% seen only once; the top ten take under 3%. This entry is derived from a study of blood T cell repertoires in COVID-19. Study-level background: COVID-19 samples collected from the United States, Italy and Spain covered acute and convalescent phases. Sample material is recorded as cDNA or gDNA derived from T cells, B-cell-depleted T cells, or PBMCs.

The sample was peripheral blood. The sequence came from a human donor in a cohort sampled during active COVID-19.

The CDR3 bases are TGTGCCAGCACCCGGGACAGGGCGGGCTTGGAGACCCAGTACTTC. Protein product: CASTRDRAGLETQYF. The chain joins TRBV25-1 to TRBJ2-5; 9 bases are a match to TRBD1. CDR3 length equals 15 residues. CDR1 and CDR2 (germline): MGHDK, SYGVNS. V was clipped by 7 bases and J by 5 bases; unmatched bases: 11.